This T cell receptor beta chain was documented in a study of cytomegalovirus exposure and HLA in healthy donors. Unmatched junction bases numbered 12, after V lost 4 bases and J lost 7 bases. CDR3 size: 18 residues. The germline V gene has CDR1 SNHLY and CDR2 FYNNEI. Study results and caveats: Among TCR beta chains, those listed as cytomegalovirus-associated numbered over 150. In a later analysis, specific HLA alleles were associated with approximately 16,000 TCR beta sequences at a 0.05 false discovery rate. A later analysis, which compared TCR beta chains of equal frequency, found the HLA-associated ones more clonally expanded. The presence/absence work took it that sequencing depth was about the same across donors.

As concerns this clone: As yet, its antigen is unknown.

The PCR had 60 Vbeta and 13 Jbeta primers. Method: immunoSEQ multiplex PCR; TCRdb's copy keeps in-frame clones and lacks some. Counted here are 90,000 to 130,000 clones, 65% to 80% occurring once; the ten biggest clones make up roughly 6.2%. Sequencing was carried out using PBMCs. J is TRBJ2-1 and V is TRBV2; 14 nucleotides align to TRBD2. This TCR derives from a man between 25 and 39 years old in good health and CMV-seropositive. CDR3 region: CASSVRLAGGPSGNEQFF. In DNA, the CDR3 is TGTGCCAGCAGTGTTAGACTAGCGGGGGGGCCATCTGGGAATGAGCAGTTCTTC. The variable domain in full, completed from reference TRBV2 and TRBJ2-1, reads EPEVTQTPSHQVTQMGQEVILRCVPISNHLYFYWYRQILGQKVEFLVSFYNNEISEKSEIFDDQFSVERPDGSNFTLKIRSTKLEDSAMYFCASSVRLAGGPSGNEQFFGPGTRLTVL.